This T cell receptor (beta chain) was recorded in a study of blood T cell repertoires in COVID-19. Overall study context: T cells, B-cell-depleted T cells, or PBMCs provided the cDNA or gDNA that served as material.

Participants were aged roughly 18 to 100 years from around 24 US areas. Assignment of participants to cohorts was predicated upon participant-reported clinical history. Profiling relied on immunoSEQ multiplex PCR, and the TCRdb table lists in-frame clones only, not all of them. The data show 250,000 or so clones, 70% to 90% seen once. Sequencing was done on a sample of PBMCs or T cells enriched from blood (not recorded which). The sequence was collected from a man aged 30 to 45 who had recovered from COVID-19.

CDR3 residues: CASSIVAGPNQPQHF. CDR3 DNA: TGTGCCAGTAGTATAGTAGCGGGTCCCAATCAGCCCCAGCATTTT. The genes are TRBV19 and TRBJ1-5; D unresolved. The ends were cut back, 1 base at V and 3 bases at J, with 10 bases in the middle. This CDR3 is built from 15 residues. CDR1 and CDR2 from the germline V gene are LNHDA and SQIVND (reference sequence).